This T cell receptor beta chain was sequenced for a study of identical twins. The V and J ends lost 7 bases and 4 bases respectively, with 19 bases between them. This CDR3 is built from 15 residues. Germline CDR1 is SNHLY and CDR2 is FYNNEI. TCRdb re-called the 5' RACE reads with MiXCR, one entry per CDR3 protein. The sample carries approximately 230,000 distinct CDR3 sequences, over 12% recorded once. The receptor comes from a woman under 30 in good health. V usage is TRBV2 and J usage is TRBJ1-2, with no clear D. Specimen: memory (CD45RO+) T cells sorted from blood. The CDR3 nucleotides read TGTGCCAGCACTCGTCCCCCCCCGGATTCCTATGGCTACACCTTC. Its translation is CASTRPPPDSYGYTF. Together with reference TRBV2 and TRBJ1-2, the CDR3 gives the full variable domain: EPEVTQTPSHQVTQMGQEVILRCVPISNHLYFYWYRQILGQKVEFLVSFYNNEISEKSEIFDDQFSVERPDGSNFTLKIRSTKLEDSAMYFCASTRPPPDSYGYTFGSGTRLTVV.